Listed here are 26 T cell receptor beta chains from one sample, sequenced in a study of blood T cell repertoires in COVID-19. Generated by immunoSEQ multiplex PCR, the TCRdb table keeps only in-frame clones and is missing some. In the table there are under 300,000 clones, approximately 84% of which are singletons. The sequenced sample consisted of PBMCs or T cells enriched from blood (not recorded which). Every receptor here comes from a man in his forties or fifties who had recovered from COVID-19.

The CDR3 sequence is CASSVRGGGYGYTF. CDR3 nucleotide sequence: TGTGCCAGCAGCGTAAGGGGGGGTGGCTATGGCTACACCTTC. The chain carries TRBV9 and TRBJ1-2, with D perhaps matching TRBD1 (6 bases). Trimming cost V 1 base and J 4 bases, with 11 bases left between them. The germline CDR1 and CDR2 sequences are SGDLS and YYNGEE. CDR3 size: 14 residues.

V is TRBV10-3 and J is TRBJ1-2; 8 nucleotides agree with TRBD1. CDR1 is ENHRY and CDR2 is SYGVKD in the germline V gene. The CDR3 spans 19 residues. Trimming cost V 5 bases and J 4 bases; bases outside gene matches: 21. CDR3 bases: TGTGCCATCAGTCCGGGACAGGCCATCGCAGAGGCAATAAGCTATGGCTACACCTTC. Its translation: CAISPGQAIAEAISYGYTF.

This CDR3 is CASSLAAATLNTEAFF. DNA of the CDR3: TGTGCCAGCAGCTTAGCCGCGGCCACCTTGAACACTGAAGCTTTCTTT. V and J are TRBV7-8 and TRBJ1-1, with no clear D. V lost 0 bases to trimming and J lost 0 bases, with 11 bases between them. Per germline, CDR1 SGHVS and CDR2 FQNEAQ. This CDR3 is 16 amino acids long.

This clone was observed a few times. The chain combines TRBV13 with TRBJ2-1; 11 bases map to TRBD1. The CDR3 runs 16 residues. Germline CDR1 is PRHDT and CDR2 is FYEKMQ (reference sequence). Trimming at V came to 4 bases and at J to 8 bases, leaving 10 bases not matched to a gene. CDR3 sequence (DNA): TGTGCCAGCAGCTGGAGGCCGGGACAGGGGGGTCATGAGCAGTTCTTC. Its protein product is CASSWRPGQGGHEQFF.

This chain joins TRBV5-1 and TRBJ2-1, with D maybe TRBD2 (5 bases). Deletions cut 3 bases from V and 3 bases from J, with 13 bases between. This CDR3 has 15 residues. Germline assignment: CDR1 SGHRS and CDR2 YFSETQ. The CDR3 nucleotides are TGCGCCAGCAGCTCAATAGCGAGACACTACAATGAGCAGTTCTTC. Amino acid sequence: CASSSIARHYNEQFF.

The chain employs TRBV19 and TRBJ1-5; TRBD1 aligns across 8 bases. CDR1 and CDR2 from the germline V gene are LNHDA and SQIVND (reference sequence). CDR3 size: 13 residues. The J segment lost 4 bases and the V segment lost 10 bases, leaving 6 bases of the junction unmatched. CDR3 in DNA: TGTGCCATCCAGGGGGCTGGTAATCAGCCCCAGCATTTT. Amino acids: CAIQGAGNQPQHF.

V usage is TRBV6-2 or TRBV6-3 and J usage is TRBJ2-3; D unresolved. CDR1 and CDR2 from the germline V gene are MNHEY and SVGEGT. Trimming cost V 5 bases and J 6 bases, with 15 bases left between them. The CDR3 sequence is 14 residues long. The DNA of the CDR3 is TGTGCCAGCAGTATGGTGGTCCACACGGATACGCAGTATTTT. It codes for CASSMVVHTDTQYF.

The V gene is TRBV5-5, the J gene TRBJ2-7, with TRBD1 matching 7 bases. CDR3 length: 13 residues. The germline V gene encodes CDR1 SGHKS and CDR2 YYEKEE (reference sequence). Germline trimming cut 0 bases from V and 7 bases from J; bases unmatched to any gene: 4. The CDR3 is CASSLVTGVEQYF. CDR3 nucleotides: TGTGCCAGCAGCTTGGTAACAGGGGTTGAGCAGTACTTC.

This clone has just one count. The V and J genes are TRBV28 and TRBJ1-2; 8 nucleotides line up with TRBD1. Germline V gives CDR1 MDHEN, CDR2 SYDVKM. The CDR3 has 15 residues. V shed 5 bases and J 1 base; nucleotides not matched to a gene: 6. This chain's CDR3 is CASSRPGQDNYGYTF. CDR3 sequence (DNA): TGTGCCAGCAGTAGACCGGGACAGGATAACTATGGCTACACCTTC.

The V gene is TRBV5-5, the J gene TRBJ1-2; D unclear. CDR1 is SGHKS, CDR2 YYEKEE, per germline (reference sequence). CDR3 size: 13 residues. V lost 2 bases, J lost 7 bases, and 12 bases lay in between. CDR3 sequence reads: CASSFLGDGGYTF. In DNA, the CDR3 is TGTGCCAGCAGCTTTCTCGGGGATGGTGGCTACACCTTC. Supplemented by reference TRBV5-5 and TRBJ1-2, the full variable domain reads DAGVTQSPTHLIKTRGQQVTLRCSPISGHKSVSWYQQVLGQGPQFIFQYYEKEERGRGNFPDRFSARQFPNYSSELNVNALLLGDSALYLCASSFLGDGGYTFGSGTRLTVV.

This clone has only one observation. The gene calls are TRBV7-9 and TRBJ1-2; D possibly corresponds to TRBD1 (5 bases). Trimming stripped 0 bases from V and 6 bases from J, with 20 bases between. CDR3 length equals 17 residues. Looked up from germline, CDR1 is SEHNR and CDR2 is FQNEAQ (reference sequence). The DNA for the CDR3 is TGTGCCAGCAGCTTAGCCGTGGGGCGGGGGTTCTTGGATGGCTACACCTTC. Protein sequence: CASSLAVGRGFLDGYTF.

The chain links TRBV4-3 to TRBJ1-1; tentatively, D is TRBD1 (6 bases). V lost 2 bases and J 5 bases, leaving 21 bases between the germline ends. Germline V lookup: CDR1 LGHNA, CDR2 YSLEER. CDR3 length: 17 residues. CDR3 in DNA: TGCGCCAGCAGCCAAAACGCTCAGGGGTTTTATGGTACTGAAGCTTTCTTT. Translated, it gives CASSQNAQGFYGTEAFF.

The V gene is TRBV14, the J gene TRBJ2-1; 10 positions match TRBD2. The CDR3 has 15 residues. CDR1 and CDR2 from the germline V gene are SGHDN and FVKESK. The ends lost 6 bases at V and 8 bases at J; junction bases unmatched: 10. For the CDR3, the DNA is TGTGCCAGCAGGGCTAGCGGGGGAGGAATCCATGAGCAGTTCTTC. It translates to CASRASGGGIHEQFF.

The J gene is TRBJ2-7, the V gene TRBV19; D gene uncertain. The germline gives CDR1 LNHDA, CDR2 SQIVND (reference sequence). The CDR3 has 13 residues. V dropped 5 bases and J dropped 0 bases, with 8 bases sitting between them. CDR3 bases: TGTGCCAGTAGTCCCCGTTTCTCCTACGAGCAGTACTTC. This translates into CASSPRFSYEQYF.

The rearrangement uses TRBV5-1 and TRBJ2-7; maybe TRBD1 (6 bases). The CDR3 spans 13 residues. V lost 0 bases to trimming and J lost 9 bases, with 13 bases between them. CDR1 is SGHRS, CDR2 YFSETQ, per germline. CDR3 sequence: CASSLVPQGRQYF. The CDR3 DNA is TGCGCCAGCAGCTTGGTCCCCCAGGGGCGGCAGTACTTC.

The rearrangement links TRBV10-3 to TRBJ2-1; TRBD1 matches at 9 bases. Trimming took 5 bases from V and 3 from J; bases not matched to a gene: 2. Germline lookup yields CDR1 ENHRY and CDR2 SYGVKD. The CDR3 is made up of 14 amino acids. This chain's CDR3 is CAISRQGDYNEQFF. CDR3 coding DNA: TGTGCCATCAGTCGACAGGGGGACTACAATGAGCAGTTCTTC.

The CDR3, as DNA: TGTGCCAGCTCTGCTCAGGGGGCGGGCGGCAATCAGCCCCAGCATTTT. Translating it yields CASSAQGAGGNQPQHF. This sequence joins TRBV18 and TRBJ1-5; 8 bases map to TRBD1. Germline V gene sequence: CDR1 KGHSH, CDR2 LQKENI. V lost 6 bases, J lost 2 bases, and 9 bases stayed unmatched. CDR3 length: 16 amino acids.

The chain has TRBV7-9 and TRBJ1-6; 7 nucleotides line up with TRBD1. The CDR3 loop spans 14 amino acids. Germline V gene sequence: CDR1 SEHNR, CDR2 FQNEAQ (reference sequence). Germline trimming cut 5 bases from V and 7 bases from J; bases unmatched to any gene: 5. CDR3 region: CASSPGQWNSPLHF. CDR3 sequence (DNA): TGTGCCAGCAGCCCGGGACAGTGGAATTCACCCCTCCACTTT.

V and J are TRBV19 and TRBJ1-1; D is undetermined. The V gene lost 7 bases and the J gene lost 0 bases, with 12 bases spanning the gap. Germline V gene sequence: CDR1 LNHDA, CDR2 SQIVND (reference sequence). CDR3 size: 14 residues. The CDR3, as DNA: TGTGCCAGTAACTCTGCCCAGGTGAACACTGAAGCTTTCTTT. This encodes CASNSAQVNTEAFF. The full variable domain, rest sourced from reference TRBV19 and TRBJ1-1, is DGGITQSPKYLFRKEGQNVTLSCEQNLNHDAMYWYRQDPGQGLRLIYYSQIVNDFQKGDIAEGYSVSREKKESFPLTVTSAQKNPTAFYLCASNSAQVNTEAFFGQGTRLTVV.

The chain has TRBV5-4 and TRBJ1-2, with a possible D match to TRBD1 (6 bases). This CDR3 contains 15 residues. Per the germline V gene, CDR1 is SGHNT and CDR2 is YYREEE (reference sequence). The V end was cut by 6 bases, the J end by 3 bases, with 18 bases between. The CDR3 coding sequence is TGTGCCAGCACCCCAGGGGCGGGGGCGTACTATGGCTACACCTTC. Protein sequence: CASTPGAGAYYGYTF.

The table lists this clone with a few counts. The V gene is TRBV30, the J gene TRBJ2-7; 7 bases are a match to TRBD2. From germline, CDR1 is GTSNPN and CDR2 SVGIG (reference sequence). V shed 6 bases, J shed 11 bases, and the junction held 13 bases outside the gene matches. This CDR3 region has 12 residues. The CDR3 protein is CACKSERSGEYF. The CDR3, as DNA: TGTGCCTGCAAGAGTGAACGCAGCGGGGAGTACTTC.

The chain is built from TRBV5-6 and TRBJ2-1, with D perhaps matching TRBD2 (6 bases). The germline V gene encodes CDR1 SGHDT and CDR2 YYEEEE. Trimming stripped 4 bases from V and 3 bases from J, with 8 bases between. The CDR3 loop spans 13 amino acids. The CDR3 nucleotides are TGTGCCAGCAGCGAGACTAGCTACAATGAGCAGTTCTTC. This encodes CASSETSYNEQFF.

The chain uses TRBV9 and TRBJ1-5; D might be TRBD1 (5 bases). CDR3 length: 15 amino acids. V lost 1 base to trimming and J lost 5 bases, with 13 bases between them. Germline assignment: CDR1 SGDLS and CDR2 YYNGEE. The CDR3 DNA follows: TGTGCCAGCAGCGTAACGGGGGGAAGGGATCAGCCCCAGCATTTT. Its translation: CASSVTGGRDQPQHF.

The rearrangement uses TRBV18 and TRBJ2-7; no reliable D call. Trimming removed 3 bases from V and 2 bases from J, with 8 bases in between. CDR3 length equals 13 residues. Per germline, CDR1 KGHSH and CDR2 LQKENI. In DNA form, the CDR3 reads TGTGCCAGCTCACCTTCTCTCGCCTACGAGCAGTACTTC. This translates into CASSPSLAYEQYF. Full variable domain (missing parts from reference TRBV18 and TRBJ2-7): NAGVMQNPRHLVRRRGQEARLRCSPMKGHSHVYWYRQLPEEGLKFMVYLQKENIIDESGMPKERFSAEFPKEGPSILRIQQVVRGDSAAYFCASSPSLAYEQYFGPGTRLTVT.

The chain uses TRBV6-5 and TRBJ1-2; tentatively, D is TRBD1 (5 bases). Germline CDR1 is MNHEY and CDR2 is SVGAGI. This CDR3 is built from 13 residues. Trimming left V 6 bases short and J 2 bases short, with 10 bases between. CDR3 coding DNA: TGTGCCAGCAGGATGACAGTGAACTATGGCTACACCTTC. This codes for CASRMTVNYGYTF.

This chain connects TRBV7-2 to TRBJ2-7; 9 bases line up with TRBD1. J gave up 4 bases and V 6 bases, and 10 bases lay outside the gene matches. There are 15 residues in the CDR3. CDR1 and CDR2 (germline): SGHTA, FQGNSA. CDR3 region: CASSRTWTGVYEQYF. CDR3 bases: TGTGCCAGCAGTCGTACATGGACAGGGGTGTACGAGCAGTACTTC. The full variable domain, completed using reference TRBV7-2 and TRBJ2-7, is GAGVSQSPSNKVTEKGKDVELRCDPISGHTALYWYRQSLGQGLEFLIYFQGNSAPDKSGLPSDRFSAERTGGSVSTLTIQRTQQEDSAVYLCASSRTWTGVYEQYFGPGTRLTVT.